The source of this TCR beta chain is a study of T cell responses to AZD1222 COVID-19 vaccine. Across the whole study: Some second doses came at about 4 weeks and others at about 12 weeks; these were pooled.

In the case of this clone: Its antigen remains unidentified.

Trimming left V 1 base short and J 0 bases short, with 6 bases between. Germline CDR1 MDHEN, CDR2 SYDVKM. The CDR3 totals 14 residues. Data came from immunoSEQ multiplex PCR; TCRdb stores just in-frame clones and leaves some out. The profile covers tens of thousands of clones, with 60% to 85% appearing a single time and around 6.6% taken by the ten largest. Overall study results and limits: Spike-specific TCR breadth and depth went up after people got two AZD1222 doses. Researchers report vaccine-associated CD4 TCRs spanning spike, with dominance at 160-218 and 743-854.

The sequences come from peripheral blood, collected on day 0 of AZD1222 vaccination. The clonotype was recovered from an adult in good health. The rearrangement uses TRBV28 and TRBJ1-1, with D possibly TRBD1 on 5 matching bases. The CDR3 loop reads CASSLSGMNTEAFF. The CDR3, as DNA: TGTGCCAGCAGTTTATCAGGGATGAACACTGAAGCTTTCTTT.